This T cell receptor (beta chain) was found in a study of T-cell memory formation after mild COVID-19. Across the study: Clusters were largely donor specific.

TCRdb ran MiXCR on the 5' RACE reads and lists one entry per CDR3 protein. The repertoire consists of nearly 350,000 distinct CDR3 sequences, with about an eighth occurring once and the leading ten covering roughly 23%. V lost 3 bases and J 8 bases, leaving 14 bases between the germline ends. The CDR3 loop spans 15 amino acids. Germline V gives CDR1 LNHDA, CDR2 SQIVND (reference sequence). The TCR originated in a man aged 18 to 30 who had mild COVID-19 (a few samples of this study predate the infection). Cell type and time point are not known. V usage is TRBV19 and J usage is TRBJ1-6; D ambiguous. Sequencing input: PBMCs or a T cell subset sorted from them (not recorded which). The chain's CDR3 is CASSIFAGMDSPLHF. DNA of the CDR3: TGTGCCAGTAGTATCTTCGCGGGGATGGATTCACCCCTCCACTTT.